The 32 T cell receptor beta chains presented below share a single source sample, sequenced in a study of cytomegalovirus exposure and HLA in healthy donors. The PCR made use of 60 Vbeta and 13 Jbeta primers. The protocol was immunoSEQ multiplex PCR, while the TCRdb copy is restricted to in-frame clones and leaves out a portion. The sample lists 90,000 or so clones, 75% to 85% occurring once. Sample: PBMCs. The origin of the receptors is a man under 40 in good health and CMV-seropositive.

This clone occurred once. In nucleotides, the CDR3 is TGTGCCAGCAGCTCCCTTAACGGACAGGCCCAAGAGACCCAGTACTTC. It translates to CASSSLNGQAQETQYF. V is TRBV7-8 and J is TRBJ2-5; 7 bases agree with TRBD1. The ends lost 4 bases at V and 1 base at J; junction bases unmatched: 9. The germline V gene encodes CDR1 SGHVS and CDR2 FQNEAQ. This CDR3 region has 16 residues.

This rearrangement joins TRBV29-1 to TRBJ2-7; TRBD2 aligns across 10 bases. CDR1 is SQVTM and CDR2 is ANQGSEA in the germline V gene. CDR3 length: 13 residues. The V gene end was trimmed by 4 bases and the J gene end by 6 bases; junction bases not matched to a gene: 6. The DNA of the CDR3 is TGCAGCGTTGGTCTAGCGGGAGAAGGCGAGCAGTACTTC. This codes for CSVGLAGEGEQYF.

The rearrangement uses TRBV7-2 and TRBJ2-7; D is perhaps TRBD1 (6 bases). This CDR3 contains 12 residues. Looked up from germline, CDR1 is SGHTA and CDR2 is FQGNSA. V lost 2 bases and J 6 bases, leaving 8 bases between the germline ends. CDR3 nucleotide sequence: TGTGCCAGCAGCTTATCCAGGGGCGAGCAGTACTTC. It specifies CASSLSRGEQYF.

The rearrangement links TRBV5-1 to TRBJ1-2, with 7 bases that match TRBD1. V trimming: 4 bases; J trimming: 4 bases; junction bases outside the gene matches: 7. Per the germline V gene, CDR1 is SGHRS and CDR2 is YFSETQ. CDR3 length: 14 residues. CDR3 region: CASSQGTAPYGYTF. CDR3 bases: TGCGCCAGCAGCCAAGGGACAGCCCCCTATGGCTACACCTTC. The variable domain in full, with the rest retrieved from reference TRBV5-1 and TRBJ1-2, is KAGVTQTPRYLIKTRGQQVTLSCSPISGHRSVSWYQQTPGQGLQFLFEYFSETQRNKGNFPGRFSGRQFSNSRSEMNVSTLELGDSALYLCASSQGTAPYGYTFGSGTRLTVV.

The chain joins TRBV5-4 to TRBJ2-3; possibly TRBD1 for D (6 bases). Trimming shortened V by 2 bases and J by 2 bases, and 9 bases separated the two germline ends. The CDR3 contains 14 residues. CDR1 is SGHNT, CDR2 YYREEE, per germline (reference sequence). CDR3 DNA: TGTGCCAGCAGCTTAGGGGGAGTCACAGATACGCAGTATTTT. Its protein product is CASSLGGVTDTQYF.

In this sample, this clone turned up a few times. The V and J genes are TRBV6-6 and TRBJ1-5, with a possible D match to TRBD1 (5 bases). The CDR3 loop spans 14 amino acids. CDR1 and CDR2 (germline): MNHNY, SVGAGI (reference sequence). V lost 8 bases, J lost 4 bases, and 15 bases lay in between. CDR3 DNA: TGTGCCAGCGATCCTGGACATCGAAATCAGCCCCAGCATTTT. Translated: CASDPGHRNQPQHF.

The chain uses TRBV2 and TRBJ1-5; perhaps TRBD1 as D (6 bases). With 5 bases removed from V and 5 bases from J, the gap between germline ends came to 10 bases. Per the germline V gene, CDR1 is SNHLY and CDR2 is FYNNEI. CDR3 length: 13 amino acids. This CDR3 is CASSRQVYQPQHF. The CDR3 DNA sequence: TGTGCCAGCAGTAGACAGGTCTATCAGCCCCAGCATTTT.

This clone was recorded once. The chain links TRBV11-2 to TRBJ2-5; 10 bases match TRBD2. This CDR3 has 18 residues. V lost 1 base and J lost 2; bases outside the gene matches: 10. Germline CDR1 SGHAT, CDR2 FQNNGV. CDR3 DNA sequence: TGTGCCAGCAGCTTAGGTTCAGCGGGAGGGAGATTACAAGAGACCCAGTACTTC. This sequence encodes CASSLGSAGGRLQETQYF.

CDR3 amino acids: CASSFGQAPPTDTQYF. CDR3 bases: TGTGCCAGCAGCTTCGGACAGGCCCCCCCCACAGATACGCAGTATTTT. V gene TRBV11-3 combines with J gene TRBJ2-3; 7 bases map to TRBD1. V shed 3 bases and J 2 bases; nucleotides not matched to a gene: 8. The CDR3 runs to 16 residues. The V gene's germline CDR1 is SGHNT and CDR2 YENEEA. The full variable domain, in which reference TRBV11-3 and TRBJ2-3 provide the parts outside the CDR3, is EAGVVQSPRYKIIEKKQPVAFWCNPISGHNTLYWYLQNLGQGPELLIRYENEEAVDDSQLPKDRFSAERLKGVDSTLKIQPAELGDSAVYLCASSFGQAPPTDTQYFGPGTRLTVL.

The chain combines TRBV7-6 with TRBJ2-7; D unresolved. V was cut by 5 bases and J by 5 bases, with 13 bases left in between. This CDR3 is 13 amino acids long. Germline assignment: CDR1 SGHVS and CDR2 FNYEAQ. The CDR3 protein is CASSPGLPDEQYF. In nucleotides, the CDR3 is TGTGCCAGCAGCCCCGGGTTGCCCGACGAGCAGTACTTC.

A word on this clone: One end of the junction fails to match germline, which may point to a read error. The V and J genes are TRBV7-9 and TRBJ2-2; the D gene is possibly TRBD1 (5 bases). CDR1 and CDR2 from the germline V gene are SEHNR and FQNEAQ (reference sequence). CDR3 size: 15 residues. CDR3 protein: CSSSPTALNTGELFF. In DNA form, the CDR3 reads TGTTCCAGCAGCCCGACAGCTCTGAACACCGGGGAGCTGTTTTTT.

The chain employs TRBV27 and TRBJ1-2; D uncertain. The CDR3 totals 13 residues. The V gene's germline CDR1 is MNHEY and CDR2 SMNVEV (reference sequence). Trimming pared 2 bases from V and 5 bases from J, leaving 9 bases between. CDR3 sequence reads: CASSLDGIYGYTF. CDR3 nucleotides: TGTGCCAGCAGTTTAGACGGGATATATGGCTACACCTTC.

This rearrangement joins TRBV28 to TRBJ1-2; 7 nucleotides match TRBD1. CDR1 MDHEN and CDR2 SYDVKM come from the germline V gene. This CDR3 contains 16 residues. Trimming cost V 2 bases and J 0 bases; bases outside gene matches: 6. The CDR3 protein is CASSLVGQDANYGYTF. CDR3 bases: TGTGCCAGCAGTTTAGTTGGACAGGACGCTAACTATGGCTACACCTTC.

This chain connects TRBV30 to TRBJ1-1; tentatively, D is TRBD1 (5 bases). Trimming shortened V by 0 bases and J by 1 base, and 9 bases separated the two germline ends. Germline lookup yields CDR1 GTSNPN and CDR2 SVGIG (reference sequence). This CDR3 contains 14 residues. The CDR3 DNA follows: TGTGCCTGGAGTGTCGCAGGGTGGAACACTGAAGCTTTCTTT. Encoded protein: CAWSVAGWNTEAFF.

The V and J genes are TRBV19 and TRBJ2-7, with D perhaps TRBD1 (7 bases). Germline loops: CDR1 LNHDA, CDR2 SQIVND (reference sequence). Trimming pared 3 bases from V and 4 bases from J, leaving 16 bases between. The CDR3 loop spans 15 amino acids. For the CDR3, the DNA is TGTGCCAGTAGTATCGCCAGGGGGGCCCTATACGAGCAGTACTTC. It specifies CASSIARGALYEQYF.

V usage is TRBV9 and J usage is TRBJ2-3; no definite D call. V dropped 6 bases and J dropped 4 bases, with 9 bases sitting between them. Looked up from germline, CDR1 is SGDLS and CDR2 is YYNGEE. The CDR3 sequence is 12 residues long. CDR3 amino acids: CASTPIADTQYF. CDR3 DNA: TGTGCCAGCACCCCGATAGCAGATACGCAGTATTTT.

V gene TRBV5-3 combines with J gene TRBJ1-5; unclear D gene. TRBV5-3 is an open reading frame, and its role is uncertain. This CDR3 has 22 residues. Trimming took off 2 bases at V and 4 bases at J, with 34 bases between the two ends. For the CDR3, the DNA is TGTGCCAGAAGCTTTCTCCCCTCACGTGCAGGTAGAATCCTGTTGTTAAATCAGCCCCAGCATTTT. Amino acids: CARSFLPSRAGRILLLNQPQHF.

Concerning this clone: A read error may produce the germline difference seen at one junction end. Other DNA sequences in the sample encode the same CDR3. This chain's CDR3 is CASSIGLAGPPYEQYF. As DNA, the CDR3 is TGTGCCAGTAGCATAGGGTTGGCAGGGCCACCCTACGAGCAGTACTTC. V usage is TRBV19 and J usage is TRBJ2-7; D might be TRBD1 (5 bases). Germline V CDR1 and CDR2: LNHDA, SQIVND (reference sequence). CDR3 length: 16 amino acids.

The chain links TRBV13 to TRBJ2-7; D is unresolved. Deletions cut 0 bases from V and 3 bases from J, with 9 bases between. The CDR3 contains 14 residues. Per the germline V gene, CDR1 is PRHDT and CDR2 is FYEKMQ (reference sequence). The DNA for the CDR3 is TGTGCCAGCAGCTTAGGTATAGACTTCTACGAGCAGTACTTC. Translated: CASSLGIDFYEQYF.

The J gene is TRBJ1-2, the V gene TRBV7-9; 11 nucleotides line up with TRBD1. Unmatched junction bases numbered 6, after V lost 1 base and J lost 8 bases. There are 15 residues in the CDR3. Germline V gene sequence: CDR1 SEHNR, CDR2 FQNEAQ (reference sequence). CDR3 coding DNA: TGTGCCAGCAGCTTAGGAGGACAGGGGGCGCGAGGCTACACCTTC. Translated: CASSLGGQGARGYTF.

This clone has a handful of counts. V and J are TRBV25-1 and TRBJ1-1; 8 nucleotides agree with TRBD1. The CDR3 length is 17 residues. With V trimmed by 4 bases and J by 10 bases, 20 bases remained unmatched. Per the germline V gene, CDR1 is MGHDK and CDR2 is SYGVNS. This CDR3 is CASSALTGTGITNRAFF. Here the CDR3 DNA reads TGTGCCAGCAGTGCGCTAACCGGGACAGGAATAACTAACAGAGCTTTCTTT. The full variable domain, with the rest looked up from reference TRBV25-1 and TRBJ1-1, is EADIYQTPRYLVIGTGKKITLECSQTMGHDKMYWYQQDPGMELHLIHYSYGVNSTEKGDLSSESTVSRIRTEHFPLTLESARPSHTSQYLCASSALTGTGITNRAFFGQGTRLTVV.

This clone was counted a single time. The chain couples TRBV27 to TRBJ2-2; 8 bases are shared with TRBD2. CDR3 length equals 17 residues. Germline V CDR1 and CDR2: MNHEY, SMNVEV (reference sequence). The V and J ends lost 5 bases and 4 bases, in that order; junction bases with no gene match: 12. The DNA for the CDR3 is TGTGCCAGCAGTCCCCGGGGGAGCGGGAGTCCCACCGGGGAGCTGTTTTTT. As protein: CASSPRGSGSPTGELFF.

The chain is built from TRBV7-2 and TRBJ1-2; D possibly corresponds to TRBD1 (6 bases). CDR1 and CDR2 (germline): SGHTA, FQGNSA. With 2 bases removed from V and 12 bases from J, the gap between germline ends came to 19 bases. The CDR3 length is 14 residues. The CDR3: CASSLFVAGDRDTF. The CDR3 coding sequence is TGTGCCAGCAGCTTATTTGTGGCAGGGGACCGGGACACCTTC.

The CDR3 DNA sequence: TGTGCCAGCAGCTTAACTACAGGGTGGAATCAGCCCCAGCATTTT. It is translated as CASSLTTGWNQPQHF. The chain uses TRBV7-2 and TRBJ1-5; tentatively, D is TRBD1 (6 bases). This CDR3 spans 15 amino acids. CDR1 and CDR2 (germline): SGHTA, FQGNSA. The V gene lost 2 bases and the J gene lost 4 bases, with 12 bases spanning the gap.

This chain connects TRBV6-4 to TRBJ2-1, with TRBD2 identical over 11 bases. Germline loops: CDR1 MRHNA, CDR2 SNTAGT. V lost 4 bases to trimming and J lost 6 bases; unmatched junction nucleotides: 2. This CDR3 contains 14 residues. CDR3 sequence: CASSGTSGSNEQFF. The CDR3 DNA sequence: TGTGCCAGCAGTGGAACTAGCGGGAGCAATGAGCAGTTCTTC.

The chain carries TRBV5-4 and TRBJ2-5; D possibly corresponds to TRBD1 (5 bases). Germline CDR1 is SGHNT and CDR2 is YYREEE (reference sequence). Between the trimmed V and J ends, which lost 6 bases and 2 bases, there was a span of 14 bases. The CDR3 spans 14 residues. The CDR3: CASTVQAVQETQYF. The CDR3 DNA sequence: TGTGCCAGCACCGTACAGGCGGTACAAGAGACCCAGTACTTC.

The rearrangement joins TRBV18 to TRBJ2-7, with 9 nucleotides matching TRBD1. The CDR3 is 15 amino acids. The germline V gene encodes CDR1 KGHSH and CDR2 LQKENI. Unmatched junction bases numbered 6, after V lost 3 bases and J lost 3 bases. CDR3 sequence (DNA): TGTGCCAGCTCACCCGTGGACAGGGGAATCTACGAGCAGTACTTC. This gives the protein CASSPVDRGIYEQYF.

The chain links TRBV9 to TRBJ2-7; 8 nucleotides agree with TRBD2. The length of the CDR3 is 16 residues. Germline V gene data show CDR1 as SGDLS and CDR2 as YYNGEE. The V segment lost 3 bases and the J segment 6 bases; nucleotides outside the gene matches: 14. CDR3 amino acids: CASSDASRGLVSEQYF. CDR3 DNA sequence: TGTGCCAGCAGCGATGCTTCCAGGGGACTAGTGTCCGAGCAGTACTTC.

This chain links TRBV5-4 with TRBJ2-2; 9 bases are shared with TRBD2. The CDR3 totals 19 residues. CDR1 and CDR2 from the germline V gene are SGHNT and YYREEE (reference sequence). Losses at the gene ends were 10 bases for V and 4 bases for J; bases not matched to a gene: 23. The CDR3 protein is CAFAPAGLAGRGGTGELFF. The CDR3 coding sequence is TGTGCCTTCGCGCCCGCTGGGCTAGCGGGACGGGGAGGCACCGGGGAGCTGTTTTTT. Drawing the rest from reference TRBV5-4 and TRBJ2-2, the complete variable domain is ETGVTQSPTHLIKTRGQQVTLRCSSQSGHNTVSWYQQALGQGPQFIFQYYREEENGRGNFPPRFSGLQFPNYSSELNVNALELDDSALYLCAFAPAGLAGRGGTGELFFGEGSRLTVL.

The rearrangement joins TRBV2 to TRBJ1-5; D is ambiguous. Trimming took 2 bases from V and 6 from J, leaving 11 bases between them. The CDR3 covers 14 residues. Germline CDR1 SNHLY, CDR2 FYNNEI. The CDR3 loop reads CASSELTGSQPQHF. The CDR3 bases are TGTGCCAGCAGTGAACTGACGGGAAGTCAGCCCCAGCATTTT. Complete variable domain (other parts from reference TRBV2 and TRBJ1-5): EPEVTQTPSHQVTQMGQEVILRCVPISNHLYFYWYRQILGQKVEFLVSFYNNEISEKSEIFDDQFSVERPDGSNFTLKIRSTKLEDSAMYFCASSELTGSQPQHFGDGTRLSIL.

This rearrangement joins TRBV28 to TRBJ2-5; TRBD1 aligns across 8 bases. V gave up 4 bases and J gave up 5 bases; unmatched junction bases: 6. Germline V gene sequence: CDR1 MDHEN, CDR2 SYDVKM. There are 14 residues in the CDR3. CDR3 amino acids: CASSSPDRVETQYF. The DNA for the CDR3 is TGTGCCAGCAGTTCTCCGGACAGGGTGGAGACCCAGTACTTC.

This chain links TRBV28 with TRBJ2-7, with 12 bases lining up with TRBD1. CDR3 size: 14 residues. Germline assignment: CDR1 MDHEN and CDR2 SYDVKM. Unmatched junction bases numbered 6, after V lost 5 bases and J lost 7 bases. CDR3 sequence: CASSQGQGAREQYF. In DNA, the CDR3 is TGTGCCAGCAGTCAGGGACAGGGGGCGAGGGAGCAGTACTTC.